One sample yielded the 11 T cell receptor beta chains listed below, sequenced in a study of T cell responses to AZD1222 COVID-19 vaccine. Only in-frame clones appear in the TCRdb table, and some are missing; sequencing was by immunoSEQ multiplex PCR. This table holds some 150,000 clones, approximately 89% found once. Sample: peripheral blood, taken 28 days after the second AZD1222 dose. The origin of the receptors is an adult who received the AZD1222 COVID-19 vaccine.

As to this clone: The same CDR3 is also encoded by other DNA sequences in this sample. For the CDR3, the DNA is TGTGCCAGCAGTAACAGGGGAACGAATGAAAAACTGTTTTTT. Protein product: CASSNRGTNEKLFF. J is TRBJ1-4 and V is TRBV2; 7 bases map to TRBD1. The CDR3 length is 14 residues. V was clipped by 5 bases and J by 5 bases; unmatched bases: 5. Germline lookup yields CDR1 SNHLY and CDR2 FYNNEI.

This clone was recorded a few times. The V call is TRBV12-3 or TRBV12-4, the J call TRBJ1-1; D is uncertain. There are 13 residues in the CDR3. V lost 5 bases and J lost 6, with 13 bases in between. The CDR3 DNA sequence: TGTGCCAGCAGTAGGTTCGCGGGATCTGAAGCTTTCTTT. This encodes CASSRFAGSEAFF.

This clone was picked up one time. V usage is TRBV4-2 and J usage is TRBJ1-1; 8 bases fit TRBD1. The CDR3 spans 16 residues. CDR1 is LGHNA and CDR2 is YNFKEQ in the germline V gene. The trim removed 0 bases at V and 4 bases at J, leaving 7 bases unmatched. The CDR3 coding sequence is TGTGCCAGCAGCCAAGAGTCTCCACAGGGGGGCACTGAAGCTTTCTTT. It encodes CASSQESPQGGTEAFF.

This rearrangement joins TRBV18 to TRBJ1-3; D gene ambiguous. Trimming removed 3 bases at V and 0 bases at J, with 15 bases between. The CDR3 spans 17 residues. CDR1 KGHSH and CDR2 LQKENI come from the germline V gene. CDR3 protein: CASSPDAPGASGNTIYF. CDR3 bases: TGTGCCAGCTCACCTGATGCCCCGGGAGCCTCTGGAAACACCATATATTTT.

This clone was picked up a small number of times. The chain has TRBV2 and TRBJ1-1; a weak D match, TRBD1 (5 bases). The V and J ends lost 4 bases and 4 bases respectively, with 10 bases between them. The CDR3 has 13 residues. Germline CDR1 SNHLY, CDR2 FYNNEI. In nucleotides, the CDR3 is TGTGCCAGCAGTGTGCGGGGACTCACTGAAGCTTTCTTT. It encodes CASSVRGLTEAFF.

This clone is a singleton in its sample. Mismatch with germline at one junction end may stem from a read error. CDR3 DNA: TGTGCCAGCAGCTTAGCCGGGACCGACCCTTTAGGCTTC. Residues: CASSLAGTDPLGF. The chain has TRBV7-9 and TRBJ1-2; D is perhaps TRBD1 (5 bases). The CDR3 runs 13 residues. Germline V gives CDR1 SEHNR, CDR2 FQNEAQ (reference sequence).

This chain joins TRBV4-3 and TRBJ2-3; D is possibly TRBD2 (5 bases). The germline V and J ends were trimmed by 2 bases and 3 bases, with 12 bases remaining between them. The CDR3 runs 15 residues. Germline loops: CDR1 LGHNA, CDR2 YSLEER. Written as DNA, the CDR3 is TGCGCCAGCAGCCAATTCCTAGCTGGGACAGATACGCAGTATTTT. Protein: CASSQFLAGTDTQYF.

The chain links TRBV4-1 to TRBJ1-5; the D is unclear. V was cut by 2 bases and J by 3 bases, with 14 bases left in between. Germline CDR1 MGHRA, CDR2 YSYEKL. This CDR3 contains 16 residues. The CDR3 sequence: CASSQSAGDTNQPQHF. CDR3 DNA sequence: TGCGCCAGCAGCCAATCCGCCGGGGATACCAATCAGCCCCAGCATTTT.

This rearrangement joins TRBV6-2 or TRBV6-3 to TRBJ2-1, with D perhaps being TRBD1 or TRBD2 (5 bases each). V gave up 6 bases and J gave up 4 bases, with 10 bases separating them. The germline CDR1 and CDR2 sequences are MNHEY and SVGEGT. This CDR3 spans 13 amino acids. The CDR3 DNA is TGTGCCAGCAGCGGGGCTAATTACAATGAGCAGTTCTTC. The encoded protein is CASSGANYNEQFF.

This chain links TRBV6-2 or TRBV6-3 with TRBJ1-5; 8 positions match TRBD1. The germline V gene encodes CDR1 MNHEY and CDR2 SVGEGT. J gave up 11 bases and V 6 bases, and 15 bases lay outside the gene matches. The CDR3 length is 15 residues. The chain's CDR3 is CASSRRPDREGAQHF. For the CDR3, the DNA is TGTGCCAGCAGCCGAAGACCGGACAGGGAAGGGGCCCAGCATTTT.

This clone was seen a handful of times. J is TRBJ1-2 and V is TRBV10-1; the match to TRBD1 covers 8 bases. CDR1 WNHNN and CDR2 SYGVQD come from the germline V gene (reference sequence). The CDR3 contains 13 residues. V trimming: 6 bases; J trimming: 3 bases; junction bases outside the gene matches: 3. The chain's CDR3 is CASRLTGDYGYTF. In nucleotides, the CDR3 is TGCGCCAGCAGGTTGACAGGGGACTATGGCTACACCTTC.